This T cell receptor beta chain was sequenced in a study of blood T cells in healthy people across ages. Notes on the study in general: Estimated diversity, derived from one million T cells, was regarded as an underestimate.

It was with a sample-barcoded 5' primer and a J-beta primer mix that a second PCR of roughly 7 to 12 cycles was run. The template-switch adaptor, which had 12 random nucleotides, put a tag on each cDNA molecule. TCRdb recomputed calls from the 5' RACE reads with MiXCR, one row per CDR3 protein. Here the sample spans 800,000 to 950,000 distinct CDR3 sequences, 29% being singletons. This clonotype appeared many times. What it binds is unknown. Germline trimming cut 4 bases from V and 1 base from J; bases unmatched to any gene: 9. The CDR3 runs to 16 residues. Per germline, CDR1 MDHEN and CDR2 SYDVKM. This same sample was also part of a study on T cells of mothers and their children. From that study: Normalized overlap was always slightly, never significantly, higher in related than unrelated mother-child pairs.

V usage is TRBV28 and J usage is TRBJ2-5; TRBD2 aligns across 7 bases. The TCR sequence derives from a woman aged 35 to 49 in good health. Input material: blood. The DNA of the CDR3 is TGTGCCAGCAGTTCCCAGGGCCTAGCGGCCCAAGAGACCCAGTACTTC. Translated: CASSSQGLAAQETQYF.